Each of the 8 T cell receptor beta chains below was sequenced from the same sample in a study of graft-versus-host responses after intestinal transplantation (dated by TCRdb to the early 2020s). Libraries were built with the immunoSEQ multiplex PCR assay. The clones in this table, taken by TCRdb from immuneACCESS, are in-frame only. Not every clone is retained; where verified, under half of the shortfall comes from an unresolved V gene, and the cause of the rest is unknown. This sample holds more than 9,500 clones; roughly 37% were observed only once. Together, the top ten hold more than 2.5% of the sample. The meaning of the sample's time point label: cells obtained before transplantation from donor or recipient. Mixed lymphocyte reactions plated some 200,000 CFSE-labeled pre-transplant responders with some 200,000 irradiated violet-dye-labeled stimulators and were cultured for about 6 days. Sample: alloreactive CD8+ T cells from a mixed lymphocyte reaction culture, taken before intestinal transplant. The cell subset or site label, read with the paper, signifies: CFSE-low proliferating T cells sorted from approximately six-day pre-transplant mixed lymphocyte reaction (GvH or HvG direction). The origin of the receptors is a human patient who received an intestinal transplant.

This clone appeared once. V is TRBV11-3 and J is TRBJ2-1, with D possibly being TRBD2 (5 bases). The V gene lost 5 bases and the J gene lost 6 bases, with 20 bases spanning the gap. CDR1 is SGHNT and CDR2 is YENEEA in the germline V gene. The CDR3 has 16 residues. CDR3 in amino acids: CASSPRTSLWGNEQFF. DNA of the CDR3: TGTGCCAGCAGCCCCCGGACTTCCCTTTGGGGCAATGAGCAGTTCTTC. The full variable domain, its missing parts supplied by reference TRBV11-3 and TRBJ2-1, is EAGVVQSPRYKIIEKKQPVAFWCNPISGHNTLYWYLQNLGQGPELLIRYENEEAVDDSQLPKDRFSAERLKGVDSTLKIQPAELGDSAVYLCASSPRTSLWGNEQFFGPGTRLTVL.

This sequence joins TRBV9 and TRBJ1-6, with D maybe TRBD1 (5 bases). Trimming pared 3 bases from V and 7 bases from J, leaving 14 bases between. Germline CDR1 is SGDLS and CDR2 is YYNGEE. CDR3 size: 15 residues. CDR3 coding DNA: TGTGCCAGCAGCGGAGGCCTCGGGACGAATTCACCCCTCCACTTT. Protein: CASSGGLGTNSPLHF.

This clone was seen only a few times. V usage is TRBV7-6 and J usage is TRBJ1-1, with D tentatively TRBD1 (6 bases). With 0 bases removed from V and 0 bases from J, the gap between germline ends came to 14 bases. The CDR3 has 17 amino acids. In germline, CDR1 is SGHVS, CDR2 FNYEAQ. DNA of the CDR3: TGTGCCAGCAGCTTAGCGTTAGGGGGTAATTTGAACACTGAAGCTTTCTTT. This translates into CASSLALGGNLNTEAFF.

The chain joins TRBV9 to TRBJ2-1; D not certain. Germline V gene data show CDR1 as SGDLS and CDR2 as YYNGEE. V was shortened by 4 bases and J by 5 bases, with 10 bases between the two germline ends. This CDR3 is 13 amino acids long. The CDR3 DNA reads as TGTGCCAGCAGCCTCCCGGGCCACAATGAGCAGTTCTTC. It encodes CASSLPGHNEQFF.

V gene TRBV12-5 combines with J gene TRBJ2-1; the match to TRBD1 covers 7 bases. The germline gives CDR1 LGHNT, CDR2 FRNRAP. CDR3 length equals 14 residues. The V gene end was trimmed by 6 bases and the J gene end by 4 bases; junction bases not matched to a gene: 6. This CDR3 is CASGIEGAYNEQFF. CDR3 DNA: TGTGCTAGTGGAATAGAGGGGGCGTACAATGAGCAGTTCTTC.

A few counts support this clone. V gene TRBV7-2 combines with J gene TRBJ1-5, with TRBD1 as a possible D gene (5 bases). The length of the CDR3 is 13 residues. Germline V lookup: CDR1 SGHTA, CDR2 FQGNSA. Trimming took off 1 base at V and 6 bases at J, with 7 bases between the two ends. For the CDR3, the DNA is TGTGCCAGCAGCTTAGGGGGGGGTCAGCCCCAGCATTTT. Translated: CASSLGGGQPQHF.

V is TRBV6-1 and J is TRBJ2-7; 9 nucleotides match TRBD1. Germline CDR1 is MNHNS and CDR2 is SASEGT. This CDR3 has 16 amino acids. The V gene end was trimmed by 4 bases and the J gene end by 3 bases; junction bases not matched to a gene: 10. The CDR3 region has the DNA TGTGCCAGCAGTGTAGATGAGGGACAGGGCTTCTACGAGCAGTACTTC. The encoded protein is CASSVDEGQGFYEQYF.

This clone rates as medium-sized. V is TRBV7-3 and J is TRBJ2-3; D remains unclear. The V gene lost 4 bases and the J gene lost 6 bases, with 8 bases spanning the gap. Germline V gene lookup returns CDR1 SGHTA and CDR2 FQGTGA. The CDR3 covers 12 residues. This CDR3 reads CASSSTGDTQYF. The CDR3 nucleotides are TGTGCCAGCAGCTCGACTGGGGATACGCAGTATTTT.